The 9 T cell receptor beta chains reported below all come from one sample, sequenced in a study of blood T cell repertoires in COVID-19. Method: immunoSEQ multiplex PCR; TCRdb's copy keeps in-frame clones and lacks some. The data show about 100,000 clones, with 65% to 90% seen just once and less than 3% held by the top ten. Sequenced input: PBMCs or T cells enriched from blood (not recorded which). These receptor sequences come from a woman aged 45 to 65 who had recovered from COVID-19.

The V call is TRBV5-6, the J call TRBJ2-7; D is perhaps TRBD1 (5 bases). CDR3 size: 15 residues. Germline CDR1 reads SGHDT; CDR2 reads YYEEEE. V lost 4 bases and J 5 bases, leaving 19 bases between the germline ends. The CDR3 DNA reads as TGTGCCAGCAGCCCCGACGGAAGGGGCCCCGACGAGCAGTACTTC. It is translated as CASSPDGRGPDEQYF. The full variable domain, rest sourced from reference TRBV5-6 and TRBJ2-7, is DAGVTQSPTHLIKTRGQQVTLRCSPKSGHDTVSWYQQALGQGPQFIFQYYEEEERQRGNFPDRFSGHQFPNYSSELNVNALLLGDSALYLCASSPDGRGPDEQYFGPGTRLTVT.

The J gene is TRBJ2-3, the V gene TRBV21-1; the table's D call, TRBD1, has no DNA check behind it. TRBV21-1 is a known pseudogene. The CDR3 spans 14 residues. CDR3 DNA: TGTGCCAGCAGATCCAGGGTATACACAGATACGCAGTATTTT. This encodes CASRSRVYTDTQYF.

The chain has TRBV5-1 and TRBJ1-2; D is undetermined. V lost 2 bases to trimming and J lost 4 bases, with 12 bases between them. Germline values: CDR1 SGHRS, CDR2 YFSETQ. The CDR3 sequence is 14 residues long. DNA for the CDR3: TGCGCCAGCAGCTTTGGCATCGGAGGCTATGGCTACACCTTC. Amino acid sequence: CASSFGIGGYGYTF.

The gene calls are TRBV7-9 and TRBJ2-5; 8 bases are a match to TRBD2. The CDR3 is 15 amino acids. The germline gives CDR1 SEHNR, CDR2 FQNEAQ (reference sequence). After removal of 1 base from V and 6 bases from J, the junction contained 7 bases not matched to a gene. CDR3 DNA: TGTGCCAGCAGCTTAGAGGTTGGGACTAGGCAGACCCAGTACTTC. Protein sequence: CASSLEVGTRQTQYF.

This clone was picked up one time. The J gene is TRBJ2-1, the V gene TRBV2; 9 bases fit TRBD2. Trimming took 4 bases from V and 7 from J; bases not matched to a gene: 11. CDR3 length: 16 amino acids. The germline V gene has CDR1 SNHLY and CDR2 FYNNEI. The CDR3 is CASSGGSGGHSNEQFF. The DNA of the CDR3 is TGTGCCAGCAGTGGAGGGAGCGGGGGGCACTCAAATGAGCAGTTCTTC.

The sample holds one count of this clone. The chain's CDR3 is CASSLSGTTNEKLFF. In DNA form, the CDR3 reads TGCGCCAGCAGCTTGAGCGGCACTACTAATGAAAAACTGTTTTTT. The chain recombines TRBV5-1 with TRBJ1-4, with D unresolved. V dropped 1 base and J dropped 2 bases, with 9 bases sitting between them. The CDR3 is 15 residues long. The germline V gene encodes CDR1 SGHRS and CDR2 YFSETQ.

The gene calls are TRBV5-4 and TRBJ1-1; 7 nucleotides line up with TRBD1. J gave up 5 bases and V 4 bases, and 2 bases lay outside the gene matches. The V gene's germline CDR1 is SGHNT and CDR2 YYREEE (reference sequence). The CDR3 contains 12 residues. The DNA for the CDR3 is TGTGCCAGCAGCGCGGGACAGACTGAAGCTTTCTTT. Translation gives CASSAGQTEAFF.

CDR3 region: CASSVAGQGNTIYF. The CDR3 coding sequence is TGTGCCAGCAGCGTAGCGGGTCAGGGAAACACCATATATTTT. V and J are TRBV9 and TRBJ1-3, with D unresolved. CDR1 SGDLS and CDR2 YYNGEE come from the germline V gene. V was cut by 0 bases and J by 4 bases, with 8 bases left in between. The CDR3 has 14 amino acids.

The V and J genes are TRBV2 and TRBJ2-5; TRBD1 agrees at 11 bases. V was pared by 6 bases and J by 5 bases, with 5 bases of the junction left unmatched. The length of the CDR3 is 14 residues. Germline CDR1 reads SNHLY; CDR2 reads FYNNEI. CDR3 in amino acids: CASSRGQGAETQYF. The CDR3 bases are TGTGCCAGCAGCAGAGGACAGGGGGCCGAGACCCAGTACTTC.